The T cell receptor (beta chain) described here comes from a study of PD-L1 blockade in urothelial cancer. Turning to the study itself: Patients started atezolizumab around 2014, 1,200 mg intravenously every 3 weeks.

Clones were sequenced by immunoSEQ multiplex PCR, and TCRdb holds only the in-frame ones, with some missing. Of 98,000 or so clones listed, nearly 90% are singletons. Time point given: pretreatment peripheral blood. The CDR3 runs 12 residues. V lost 3 bases and J lost 6, with 9 bases in between. Germline V gives CDR1 LNHDA, CDR2 SQIVND (reference sequence). This chain uses TRBV19 with TRBJ2-7; unclear D gene. The source material was PBMCs, sampled around atezolizumab (anti-PD-L1) treatment. The receptor comes from a man aged 55 to 69 with urothelial cancer. Written as DNA, the CDR3 is TGTGCCAGTAGTATTCGTTTCGGCGAGCAGTACTTC. It translates to CASSIRFGEQYF.